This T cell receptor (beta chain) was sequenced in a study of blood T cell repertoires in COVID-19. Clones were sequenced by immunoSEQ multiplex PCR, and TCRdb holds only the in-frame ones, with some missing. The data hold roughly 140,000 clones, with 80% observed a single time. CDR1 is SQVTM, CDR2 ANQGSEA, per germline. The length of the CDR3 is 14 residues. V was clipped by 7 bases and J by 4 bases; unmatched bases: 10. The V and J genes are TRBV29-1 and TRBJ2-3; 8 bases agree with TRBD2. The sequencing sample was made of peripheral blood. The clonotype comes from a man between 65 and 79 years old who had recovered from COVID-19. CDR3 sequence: CSAHERERADTQYF. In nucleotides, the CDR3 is TGCAGCGCCCATGAGCGGGAGAGGGCAGATACGCAGTATTTT.